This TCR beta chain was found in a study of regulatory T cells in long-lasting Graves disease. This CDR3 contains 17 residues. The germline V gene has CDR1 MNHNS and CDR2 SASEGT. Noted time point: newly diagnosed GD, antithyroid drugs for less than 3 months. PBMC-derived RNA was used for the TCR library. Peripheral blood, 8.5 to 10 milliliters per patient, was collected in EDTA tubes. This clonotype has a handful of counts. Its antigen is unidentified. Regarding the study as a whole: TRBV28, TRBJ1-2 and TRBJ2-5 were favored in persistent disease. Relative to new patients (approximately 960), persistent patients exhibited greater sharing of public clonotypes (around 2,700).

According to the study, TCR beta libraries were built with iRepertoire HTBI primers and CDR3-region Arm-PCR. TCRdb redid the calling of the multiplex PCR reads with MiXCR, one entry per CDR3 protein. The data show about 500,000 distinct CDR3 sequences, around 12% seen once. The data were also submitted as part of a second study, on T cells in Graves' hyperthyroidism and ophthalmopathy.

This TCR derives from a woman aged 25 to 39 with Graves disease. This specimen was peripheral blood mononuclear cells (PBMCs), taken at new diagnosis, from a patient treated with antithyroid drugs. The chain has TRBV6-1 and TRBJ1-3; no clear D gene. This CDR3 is CVTQTHPEQQTGNTIYF. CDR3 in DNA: TGTGTCACACAAACCCACCCTGAACAGCAGACTGGAAACACCATATATTTT.